This T cell receptor beta chain was obtained from a study of blood T cell repertoires in COVID-19. Sequenced by immunoSEQ multiplex PCR; TCRdb stores in-frame clones only, minus some. The table lists around 260,000 clones, around 85% of them singletons, with around 1% in the top ten. The TCR originated in a human donor with COVID-19, enrolled during active disease. The donor label of this sample is uncertain. The source material was peripheral blood.

CDR3 nucleotide sequence: TGCAGCACCTCGGACGGACACGAAGATGAAAAACTGTTTTTT. It encodes CSTSDGHEDEKLFF. The rearrangement uses TRBV29-1 and TRBJ1-4; a possible D gene is TRBD1 (5 bases). The CDR3 length is 14 residues. V lost 8 bases, J lost 6 bases, and 19 bases lay in between. Germline loops: CDR1 SQVTM, CDR2 ANQGSEA.